Below are 26 T cell receptor beta chains sequenced from a single sample in a study of neoadjuvant anti-PD-1 for oral cavity cancer. The time point denotes: after neoadjuvant nivolumab, at surgical resection. The table came from immunoSEQ multiplex PCR; TCRdb's copy has only in-frame clones and leaves some out. The sample shows roughly 14,000 clones, approximately 73% of them seen only once. The sample consisted of PBMCs, taken after nivolumab (anti-PD-1) treatment. All receptors come from a person aged 35-80 years with oral cavity squamous cell carcinoma.

This clone has a handful of counts. V usage is TRBV28 and J usage is TRBJ1-2; D possibly corresponds to TRBD1 (5 bases). Germline V gene lookup returns CDR1 MDHEN and CDR2 SYDVKM. Trimming shortened V by 6 bases and J by 8 bases, and 10 bases separated the two germline ends. This CDR3 has 11 amino acids. The CDR3 region is CASSTTEGYTF. The CDR3 DNA follows: TGTGCCAGCAGCACGACAGAGGGCTACACCTTC.

The chain carries TRBV27 and TRBJ1-1, with 8 bases fitting TRBD1. This CDR3 has 14 amino acids. Germline-derived CDR1 and CDR2 are MNHEY and SMNVEV (reference sequence). V was pared by 4 bases and J by 5 bases, with 6 bases of the junction left unmatched. In nucleotides, the CDR3 is TGTGCCAGCAGTTCAGCAGGGGGCCGAACTGAAGCTTTCTTT. Translated, it gives CASSSAGGRTEAFF.

The genes are TRBV4-2 and TRBJ2-2, with a possible D match to TRBD1 (6 bases). In germline, CDR1 is LGHNA, CDR2 YNFKEQ. The CDR3 is 15 amino acids. With 1 base removed from V and 1 base from J, the gap between germline ends came to 7 bases. The DNA for the CDR3 is TGTGCCAGCAGCCAAGGGGACATGAACACCGGGGAGCTGTTTTTT. Encoded protein: CASSQGDMNTGELFF.

This chain uses TRBV6-1 with TRBJ2-7, with D possibly being TRBD2 (5 bases). This CDR3 has 13 residues. Deletions cut 5 bases from V and 9 bases from J, with 17 bases between. The germline V gene encodes CDR1 MNHNS and CDR2 SASEGT. The CDR3 sequence is CASSLRDGGGQYF. The CDR3 DNA reads TGTGCCAGCAGTTTACGAGACGGAGGCGGGCAGTACTTC.

In its sample, this clone ranks as medium-sized. This chain links TRBV2 with TRBJ1-2, with a tentative D call TRBD1 (6 bases). In germline, CDR1 is SNHLY, CDR2 FYNNEI. The V gene lost 7 bases and the J gene lost 2 bases, with 14 bases spanning the gap. The CDR3 extends over 14 amino acids. This chain's CDR3 is CASTEGGANYGYTF. In DNA, the CDR3 is TGTGCCAGCACCGAAGGGGGGGCAAACTATGGCTACACCTTC.

The rearrangement links TRBV19 to TRBJ1-6; D is ambiguous. Germline lookup yields CDR1 LNHDA and CDR2 SQIVND (reference sequence). Trimming removed 5 bases at V and 13 bases at J, with 12 bases between. The CDR3 sequence is 12 residues long. The CDR3, as DNA: TGTGCCAGTAGTGGTCCCGGACCCCCCCTCCACTTT. Amino acid sequence: CASSGPGPPLHF.

This clone has a handful of counts. This sequence joins TRBV14 and TRBJ1-1; D perhaps matches TRBD1 (6 bases). V lost 5 bases and J lost 0, with 13 bases in between. This CDR3 is built from 15 residues. Looked up from germline, CDR1 is SGHDN and CDR2 is FVKESK. CDR3 sequence (DNA): TGTGCCAGCAGCTCCGCAGGGGCCCTGAACACTGAAGCTTTCTTT. Encoded protein: CASSSAGALNTEAFF. Using reference TRBV14 and TRBJ1-1 for the parts outside the CDR3, the full variable domain is EAGVTQFPSHSVIEKGQTVTLRCDPISGHDNLYWYRRVMGKEIKFLLHFVKESKQDESGMPNNRFLAERTGGTYSTLKVQPAELEDSGVYFCASSSAGALNTEAFFGQGTRLTVV.

This clone has just one count. The rearrangement links TRBV10-3 to TRBJ2-1, with 9 positions matching TRBD2. There are 13 residues in the CDR3. Germline trimming cut 10 bases from V and 9 bases from J; bases unmatched to any gene: 10. CDR1 is ENHRY, CDR2 SYGVKD, per germline. CDR3 residues: CANSKGLAFEQFF. As DNA, the CDR3 is TGTGCCAACTCAAAGGGACTAGCATTTGAGCAGTTCTTC.

This sequence joins TRBV30 and TRBJ1-5; no reliable D call. V lost 2 bases to trimming and J lost 6 bases, with 14 bases between them. From germline, CDR1 is GTSNPN and CDR2 SVGIG (reference sequence). The CDR3 covers 14 residues. This chain's CDR3 is CAWSRTPWGQPQHF. The CDR3 region has the DNA TGTGCCTGGAGTAGGACCCCCTGGGGTCAGCCCCAGCATTTT. Full variable domain (remainder filled in from reference TRBV30 and TRBJ1-5): SQTIHQWPATLVQPVGSPLSLECTVEGTSNPNLYWYRQAAGRGLQLLFYSVGIGQISSEVPQNLSASRPQDRQFILSSKKLLLSDSGFYLCAWSRTPWGQPQHFGDGTRLSIL.

This clone was seen only a few times. The chain links TRBV19 to TRBJ1-2; 9 nucleotides line up with TRBD1. The CDR3 runs to 15 residues. J lost 4 bases, V lost 5 bases, and 8 bases had no gene match. Germline V gives CDR1 LNHDA, CDR2 SQIVND (reference sequence). The CDR3 here is CASSPPGQGFYGYTF. In DNA, the CDR3 is TGTGCCAGTAGTCCACCGGGACAGGGATTCTATGGCTACACCTTC.

The chain links TRBV6-6 to TRBJ2-3, with TRBD2 identical over 8 bases. This CDR3 region has 16 residues. Germline V CDR1 and CDR2: MNHNY, SVGAGI (reference sequence). Trimming at V came to 6 bases and at J to 8 bases, leaving 16 bases not matched to a gene. CDR3 sequence: CASRTLAGQRSGTQYF. CDR3 sequence (DNA): TGTGCCAGCAGAACTCTAGCGGGCCAGCGTTCTGGTACGCAGTATTTT.

V is TRBV6-1 and J is TRBJ1-5; D gene uncertain. This CDR3 has 12 amino acids. V lost 2 bases and J 6 bases, leaving 5 bases between the germline ends. Germline assignment: CDR1 MNHNS and CDR2 SASEGT. CDR3 DNA: TGTGCCAGCAGTGAAAGGAGTCAGCCCCAGCATTTT. Its protein is CASSERSQPQHF.

The rearrangement joins TRBV5-8 to TRBJ2-3, with D perhaps being TRBD1 or TRBD2 (5 bases each). Germline CDR1 and CDR2: SGHTS and YDEGEE. The ends were cut back, 5 bases at V and 1 base at J, with 11 bases in the middle. The CDR3 loop spans 14 amino acids. CDR3 region: CASRGRQGTDTQYF. In DNA form, the CDR3 reads TGTGCCAGCAGGGGACGGCAAGGCACAGATACGCAGTATTTT.

The gene calls are TRBV29-1 and TRBJ2-3; 12 bases fit TRBD1. Per germline, CDR1 SQVTM and CDR2 ANQGSEA. The CDR3 length is 14 residues. The V and J ends lost 7 bases and 4 bases, in that order; junction bases with no gene match: 6. As DNA, the CDR3 is TGCAGCGCCGGGACAGGGGGCGCGTCAGATACGCAGTATTTT. This encodes CSAGTGGASDTQYF.

V and J are TRBV18 and TRBJ1-5; the match to TRBD1 covers 7 bases. This CDR3 spans 14 amino acids. V lost 6 bases, J lost 4 bases, and 6 bases stayed unmatched. Germline V gene sequence: CDR1 KGHSH, CDR2 LQKENI. The CDR3 DNA reads TGTGCCAGCTCGGCCGGGACAGTAAATCAGCCCCAGCATTTT. It encodes CASSAGTVNQPQHF.

This sequence joins TRBV2 and TRBJ2-1; possible D gene TRBD1, 6 bases. The CDR3 runs 15 residues. Germline V CDR1 and CDR2: SNHLY, FYNNEI. Trimming cost V 5 bases and J 2 bases, with 13 bases left between them. The CDR3 reads CASSSTGSAYNEQFF. CDR3 bases: TGTGCCAGCAGTTCCACAGGGAGTGCCTACAATGAGCAGTTCTTC.

The chain joins TRBV5-8 to TRBJ1-1, with no clear D. Trimming cost V 2 bases and J 5 bases, with 7 bases left between them. Per germline, CDR1 SGHTS and CDR2 YDEGEE. The length of the CDR3 is 12 residues. The CDR3 spells CASSFPRTEAFF. CDR3 nucleotides: TGTGCCAGCAGCTTTCCTCGGACTGAAGCTTTCTTT.

The CDR3 DNA follows: TGTGCCAGCAGTGAAAGGGCAGGAGAGACCCAGTACTTC. Residues: CASSERAGETQYF. V usage is TRBV6-1 and J usage is TRBJ2-5; D is uncertain. Trimming took off 2 bases at V and 4 bases at J, with 8 bases between the two ends. The germline gives CDR1 MNHNS, CDR2 SASEGT. There are 13 residues in the CDR3.

V and J are TRBV13 and TRBJ2-5; 10 bases map to TRBD1. J was trimmed by 4 bases and V by 4 bases; bases with no gene match: 9. The length of the CDR3 is 16 residues. Germline V gene data show CDR1 as PRHDT and CDR2 as FYEKMQ (reference sequence). The CDR3 DNA reads as TGTGCCAGCAGCTCGGAACCGGGACAGGGGACAGAGACCCAGTACTTC. Translating it yields CASSSEPGQGTETQYF.

The rearrangement joins TRBV7-9 to TRBJ1-1; TRBD1 aligns across 8 bases. The J segment lost 1 base and the V segment lost 6 bases, leaving 16 bases of the junction unmatched. Germline-derived CDR1 and CDR2 are SEHNR and FQNEAQ (reference sequence). CDR3 length equals 18 residues. The CDR3 DNA sequence: TGTGCCAGCAGTCGCCTATTGAGACAGGGGAGGGAGAACACTGAAGCTTTCTTT. This encodes CASSRLLRQGRENTEAFF.

This clone has just a few counts. V and J are TRBV5-1 and TRBJ1-1; D is uncertain. V shed 3 bases and J shed 5 bases, with 11 bases lying between them. Per germline, CDR1 SGHRS and CDR2 YFSETQ. CDR3 length equals 13 residues. The CDR3 spells CASSSPAGTEAFF. CDR3 bases: TGCGCCAGCAGCTCGCCGGCAGGTACTGAAGCTTTCTTT. The full variable domain, rest sourced from reference TRBV5-1 and TRBJ1-1, is KAGVTQTPRYLIKTRGQQVTLSCSPISGHRSVSWYQQTPGQGLQFLFEYFSETQRNKGNFPGRFSGRQFSNSRSEMNVSTLELGDSALYLCASSSPAGTEAFFGQGTRLTVV.

The rearrangement links TRBV11-2 to TRBJ1-5; no firm D call. Looked up from germline, CDR1 is SGHAT and CDR2 is FQNNGV. Trimming removed 0 bases from V and 7 bases from J, with 10 bases in between. CDR3 length: 14 residues. The CDR3 reads CASSLEGSRQPQHF. The CDR3 DNA reads as TGTGCCAGCAGCTTAGAGGGATCAAGGCAGCCCCAGCATTTT.

This clone has more than one count but fewer than ten. The gene calls are TRBV19 and TRBJ1-5; 8 bases match TRBD1. The CDR3 is 14 residues long. CDR1 and CDR2 from the germline V gene are LNHDA and SQIVND (reference sequence). V shed 5 bases, J shed 2 bases, and the junction held 2 bases outside the gene matches. The CDR3 region is CASSGQGGNQPQHF. CDR3 sequence (DNA): TGTGCCAGTAGTGGACAGGGAGGCAATCAGCCCCAGCATTTT.

The V call is TRBV6-6, the J call TRBJ1-1; 12 nucleotides align to TRBD1. Germline V gene sequence: CDR1 MNHNY, CDR2 SVGAGI (reference sequence). The CDR3 length is 15 residues. Trimming cost V 6 bases and J 8 bases; bases outside gene matches: 10. The CDR3 sequence: CASSQGTGGAGEAFF. CDR3 nucleotide sequence: TGTGCCAGCAGCCAAGGGACAGGGGGCGCCGGGGAAGCTTTCTTT.

V gene TRBV25-1 combines with J gene TRBJ1-3, with D maybe TRBD1 (5 bases). The CDR3 spans 13 residues. V lost 6 bases and J lost 2, with 8 bases in between. Germline V lookup: CDR1 MGHDK, CDR2 SYGVNS. CDR3 sequence reads: CASRQGAGNTIYF. CDR3 coding DNA: TGTGCCAGCAGGCAAGGGGCTGGAAACACCATATATTTT.

This chain links TRBV30 with TRBJ2-7; TRBD1 matches at 8 bases. Germline-derived CDR1 and CDR2 are GTSNPN and SVGIG (reference sequence). Trimming took 0 bases from V and 4 from J; bases not matched to a gene: 5. This CDR3 spans 14 amino acids. The CDR3 reads CAWSVPRGLYEQYF. CDR3 DNA: TGTGCCTGGAGTGTCCCCAGGGGGCTGTACGAGCAGTACTTC. Filled out from reference TRBV30 and TRBJ2-7, the complete variable domain reads SQTIHQWPATLVQPVGSPLSLECTVEGTSNPNLYWYRQAAGRGLQLLFYSVGIGQISSEVPQNLSASRPQDRQFILSSKKLLLSDSGFYLCAWSVPRGLYEQYFGPGTRLTVT.